The 9 T cell receptor beta chains below all came from one sample that was sequenced in a study of T cell responses to AZD1222 COVID-19 vaccine. The table came from immunoSEQ multiplex PCR; TCRdb's copy has only in-frame clones and leaves some out. The table includes 120,000 or so clones, 75% to 90% detected once. This specimen was peripheral blood, taken on day 0 of MenACWY control vaccination. The origin of the receptors is an adult in good health.

V gene TRBV29-1 combines with J gene TRBJ2-3; D is unresolved. Germline CDR1 reads SQVTM; CDR2 reads ANQGSEA. The CDR3 loop spans 12 amino acids. The V gene lost 1 base and the J gene lost 5 bases, with 7 bases spanning the gap. CDR3 coding DNA: TGCAGCGTTGAAGCGCCAGGAGATACGCAGTATTTT. It encodes CSVEAPGDTQYF.

The V and J genes are TRBV5-8 and TRBJ1-1; D gene uncertain. The length of the CDR3 is 15 residues. V lost 0 bases and J lost 5, with 14 bases in between. Germline CDR1 and CDR2: SGHTS and YDEGEE. As DNA, the CDR3 is TGTGCCAGCAGCTTGGGGCTGGTGGCGGGGACTGAAGCTTTCTTT. Translating it yields CASSLGLVAGTEAFF. The full variable domain, completed using reference TRBV5-8 and TRBJ1-1, is EAGVTQSPTHLIKTRGQQATLRCSPISGHTSVYWYQQALGLGLQFLLWYDEGEERNRGNFPPRFSGRQFPNYSSELNVNALELEDSALYLCASSLGLVAGTEAFFGQGTRLTVV.

This clone has just one count. J is TRBJ1-3 and V is TRBV6-2 or TRBV6-3, with D perhaps TRBD1 (6 bases). The V gene's germline CDR1 is MNHEY and CDR2 SVGEGT. This CDR3 has 15 amino acids. V was pared by 5 bases and J by 1 base, with 12 bases between. Here the CDR3 reads CASSTTTGSGNTIYF. CDR3 DNA sequence: TGTGCCAGCAGTACTACGACAGGATCTGGAAACACCATATATTTT.

CDR3 protein: CASSSYPSEDTQYF. The CDR3 coding sequence is TGTGCCAGCAGTTCATATCCCAGTGAAGATACGCAGTATTTT. The rearrangement uses TRBV28 and TRBJ2-3; D not resolved. Germline CDR1 is MDHEN and CDR2 is SYDVKM. V was trimmed by 4 bases and J by 5 bases, leaving 13 bases between them. The CDR3 spans 14 residues.

This clone was recorded only once. The chain has TRBV4-1 and TRBJ2-5, with D unresolved. Trimming cost V 0 bases and J 1 base, with 12 bases left between them. CDR1 MGHRA and CDR2 YSYEKL come from the germline V gene. The CDR3 is 16 residues long. The CDR3 loop reads CASSQDRTIGQETQYF. The CDR3 DNA sequence: TGCGCCAGCAGCCAAGATCGCACAATCGGCCAAGAGACCCAGTACTTC.

V gene TRBV4-3 combines with J gene TRBJ2-1, with a weak D call TRBD2 (6 bases). This CDR3 has 17 amino acids. Germline V gene lookup returns CDR1 LGHNA and CDR2 YSLEER. Trimming took 1 base from V and 4 from J, leaving 17 bases between them. For the CDR3, the DNA is TGCGCCAGCAGCCAAGGCACGACCGGGACTTCGTACAATGAGCAGTTCTTC. It codes for CASSQGTTGTSYNEQFF.

The V gene is TRBV6-5, the J gene TRBJ1-1; weak D call: TRBD1 (5 bases). This CDR3 is 13 amino acids long. The V gene lost 4 bases and the J gene lost 5 bases, with 11 bases spanning the gap. The germline CDR1 and CDR2 sequences are MNHEY and SVGAGI. In nucleotides, the CDR3 is TGTGCCAGCAGTTTACAAGGGGAGACTGAAGCTTTCTTT. It is translated as CASSLQGETEAFF.

V gene TRBV2 combines with J gene TRBJ2-7; the match to TRBD2 covers 7 bases. CDR1 is SNHLY, CDR2 FYNNEI, per germline. Germline trimming cut 4 bases from V and 6 bases from J; bases unmatched to any gene: 12. The CDR3 covers 15 residues. DNA for the CDR3: TGTGCCAGCAGTGGAGGCGGGCAGCGGGGTCTCGAGCAGTACTTC. As protein: CASSGGGQRGLEQYF. Drawing the rest from reference TRBV2 and TRBJ2-7, the complete variable domain is EPEVTQTPSHQVTQMGQEVILRCVPISNHLYFYWYRQILGQKVEFLVSFYNNEISEKSEIFDDQFSVERPDGSNFTLKIRSTKLEDSAMYFCASSGGGQRGLEQYFGPGTRLTVT.

The V gene is TRBV12-3 or TRBV12-4, the J gene TRBJ2-7; 9 bases map to TRBD2. V dropped 2 bases and J dropped 6; count of bases not matched to a gene: 2. The CDR3 is 13 amino acids. The chain's CDR3 is CASSLIAGAEQYF. CDR3 nucleotides: TGTGCCAGCAGTTTAATAGCGGGAGCCGAGCAGTACTTC.